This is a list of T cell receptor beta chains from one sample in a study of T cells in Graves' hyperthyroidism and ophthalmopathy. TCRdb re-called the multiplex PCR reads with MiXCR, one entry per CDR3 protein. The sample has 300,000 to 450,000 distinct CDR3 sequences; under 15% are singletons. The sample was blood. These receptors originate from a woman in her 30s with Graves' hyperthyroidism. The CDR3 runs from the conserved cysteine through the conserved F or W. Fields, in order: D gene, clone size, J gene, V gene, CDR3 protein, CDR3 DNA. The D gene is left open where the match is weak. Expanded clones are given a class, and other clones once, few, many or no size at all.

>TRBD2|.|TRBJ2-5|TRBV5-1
CASSGGGIPETQYF
TGTGCCAGCAGTGGGGGGGGTATTCCAGAGACCCAGTACTTC
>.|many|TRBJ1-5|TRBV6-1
CASSEFRTDNQPQHF
TGTGCCAGCAGTGAGTTTCGGACAGATAATCAGCCCCAGCATTTT
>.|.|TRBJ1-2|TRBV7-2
CASSETPSYGYTF
TGTGCCAGCAGCGAGACCCCCAGCTATGGCTACACCTTC
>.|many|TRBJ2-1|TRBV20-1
CSARGKFGQGIPNEQFF
TGCAGTGCTAGGGGAAAATTCGGGCAGGGCATTCCCAATGAGCAGTTCTTC
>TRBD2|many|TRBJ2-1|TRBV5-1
CASSPGLAGPEQFF
TGCGCCAGCAGTCCGGGACTAGCGGGACCCGAGCAGTTCTTC
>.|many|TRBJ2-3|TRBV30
CASTLPDTQYF
TGTGCCTCTACATTACCAGATACGCAGTATTTT
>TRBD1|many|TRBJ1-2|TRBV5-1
CASSPAGTAANYGYTF
TGCGCCAGCAGCCCGGCCGGGACAGCCGCTAACTATGGCTACACCTTC
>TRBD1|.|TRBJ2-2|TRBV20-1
CSARDRRQGVTGELFF
TGCAGTGCTAGAGATCGGAGGCAGGGGGTCACCGGGGAGCTGTTTTTT
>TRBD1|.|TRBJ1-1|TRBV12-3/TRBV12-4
CASSLQGALTEAFF
TGTGCCAGCAGTCTGCAGGGGGCGTTGACTGAAGCTTTCTTT
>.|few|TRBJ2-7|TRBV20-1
CSGGDSYEQYF
TGCAGTGGGGGGGACTCCTACGAGCAGTACTTC
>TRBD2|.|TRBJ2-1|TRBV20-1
CSALGGPSYNEQFF
TGCAGTGCCTTGGGAGGGCCTTCCTACAATGAGCAGTTCTTC
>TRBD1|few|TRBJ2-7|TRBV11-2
CASSFHRGPTYEQYF
TGTGCCAGCAGCTTTCACAGGGGGCCAACCTACGAGCAGTACTTC
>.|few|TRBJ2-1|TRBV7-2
CASRGSESYNEQFF
TGTGCCAGCAGGGGGAGTGAATCCTACAATGAGCAGTTCTTC
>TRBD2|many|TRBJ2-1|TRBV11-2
CASSPGLAGGPRNEQFF
TGTGCCAGCAGCCCCGGACTAGCGGGAGGGCCGAGGAATGAGCAGTTCTTC
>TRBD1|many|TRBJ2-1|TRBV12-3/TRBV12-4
CASSLNRDSTDNEQFF
TGTGCCAGCAGCTTAAATCGGGACAGCACCGATAATGAGCAGTTCTTC
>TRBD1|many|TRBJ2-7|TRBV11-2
CASSSQGVDEQYF
TGTGCCAGCAGCTCACAGGGGGTGGACGAGCAGTACTTC
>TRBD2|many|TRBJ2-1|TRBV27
CASADLAGGISNEQFF
TGTGCCAGCGCCGACCTAGCGGGAGGGATATCTAATGAGCAGTTCTTC
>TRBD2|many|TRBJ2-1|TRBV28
CASSSPYTTSGAHNEQFF
TGTGCCAGCAGTTCCCCCTATACGACTAGCGGGGCCCACAATGAGCAGTTCTTC
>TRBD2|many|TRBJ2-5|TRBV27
CASSSGLAGVGETQYF
TGTGCCAGCAGTTCGGGACTAGCGGGAGTTGGCGAGACCCAGTACTTC
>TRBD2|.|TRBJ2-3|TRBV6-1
CASSSSRGSGTPDTQYF
TGTGCCAGCAGTAGCAGCCGAGGTAGCGGGACCCCAGATACGCAGTATTTT
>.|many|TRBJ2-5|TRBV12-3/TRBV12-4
CASSFSRGSETQYF
TGTGCCAGCAGTTTTTCGAGGGGCAGCGAGACCCAGTACTTC
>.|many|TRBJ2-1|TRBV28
CASSLGGGAGSYNEQFF
TGTGCCAGCAGTTTAGGGGGGGGCGCGGGGTCGTACAATGAGCAGTTCTTC
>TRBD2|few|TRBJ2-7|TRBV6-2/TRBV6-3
CASSPGTSGRAVSYEQYF
TGTGCCAGCAGCCCCGGGACTAGCGGGAGGGCCGTCTCCTACGAGCAGTACTTC
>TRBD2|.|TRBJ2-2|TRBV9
CASSVGGGLAGTGELFF
TGTGCCAGCAGCGTAGGGGGGGGACTAGCGGGAACCGGGGAGCTGTTTTTT
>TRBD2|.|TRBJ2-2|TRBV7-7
CASSPDSGRPTGELFF
TGTGCCAGCAGCCCCGATAGCGGGAGGCCGACCGGGGAGCTGTTTTTT
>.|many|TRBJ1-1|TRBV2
CASRTDTHTEAFF
TGTGCCAGCAGAACCGACACCCACACTGAAGCTTTCTTT
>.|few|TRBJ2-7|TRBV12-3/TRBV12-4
CASSPGPESFYYEQYF
TGTGCCAGCAGCCCCGGCCCCGAAAGTTTTTACTACGAGCAGTACTTC
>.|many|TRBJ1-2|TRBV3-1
CASSQDRGWNGYTF
TGTGCCAGCAGCCAAGATCGGGGGTGGAATGGCTACACCTTC
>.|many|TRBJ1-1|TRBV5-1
CASSLSLHGTEAFF
TGCGCCAGCAGCTTGAGCCTTCACGGCACTGAAGCTTTCTTT
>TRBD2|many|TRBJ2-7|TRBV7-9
CASTVTSGSFTYEQYF
TGTGCCAGCACCGTGACTAGCGGGAGTTTCACCTACGAGCAGTACTTC
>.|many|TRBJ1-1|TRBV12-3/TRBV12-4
CASSPYGGRETEAFF
TGTGCCAGCAGTCCATACGGGGGCCGGGAGACTGAAGCTTTCTTT
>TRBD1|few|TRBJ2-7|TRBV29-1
CSVGGSGQDYEQYF
TGCAGCGTTGGGGGTTCCGGACAGGACTACGAGCAGTACTTC
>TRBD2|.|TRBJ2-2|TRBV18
CASSSMSLAGITGELFF
TGTGCCAGCTCATCAATGTCCCTAGCGGGAATCACCGGGGAGCTGTTTTTT
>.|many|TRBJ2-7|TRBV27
CASKGTAYEQYF
TGTGCCAGCAAGGGGACGGCCTACGAGCAGTACTTC
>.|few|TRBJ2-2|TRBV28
CASSLFQVTNTGELFF
TGTGCCAGCAGTTTATTCCAGGTGACGAACACCGGGGAGCTGTTTTTT
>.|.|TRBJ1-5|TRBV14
CASTLANQPQHF
TGTGCCAGCACCCTCGCAAATCAGCCCCAGCATTTT
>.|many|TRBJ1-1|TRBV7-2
CASSPSWGNTEAFF
TGTGCCAGCAGCCCGTCTTGGGGGAACACTGAAGCTTTCTTT
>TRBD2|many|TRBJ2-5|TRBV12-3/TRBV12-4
CASSLRLAGDWETQYF
TGTGCCAGCAGTTTAAGGCTAGCGGGAGATTGGGAGACCCAGTACTTC
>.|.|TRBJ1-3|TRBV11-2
CASSRPKSSGNTIYF
TGTGCCAGCAGTCGACCAAAGAGCTCTGGAAACACCATATATTTT
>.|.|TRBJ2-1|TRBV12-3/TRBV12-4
CATTGGGEETQFF
TGTGCCACCACGGGGGGCGGAGAAGAGACCCAGTTCTTC
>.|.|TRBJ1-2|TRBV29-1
CSVGQADNYGYTF
TGCAGCGTTGGACAGGCAGATAACTATGGCTACACCTTC